Below are 29 T cell receptor beta chains sequenced from a single sample in a study of T cells in women clearing cervical HPV infection. Data came from immunoSEQ multiplex PCR; TCRdb stores just in-frame clones and leaves some out. With roughly 45,000 clones in the sample, the ten largest clones hold approximately 0.98%. The specimen sequenced was blood buffy coat. The receptors originated from a woman aged 18 to 75 with a cervical HPV16 infection that either progressed to CIN3+ or cleared (not recorded which).

To note about this clone: The CDR3 end lies 3 residues beyond the end of the read and is filled in from the germline J gene. The chain joins TRBV7-6 to TRBJ1-4; TRBD1 matches at 8 bases. Germline CDR1 is SGHVS and CDR2 is FNYEAQ. The CDR3 covers 17 residues. CDR3 bases read: TGTGCCAGCAGCACCCAGGGGGCGCTTTCTGGGGCCAACGTA. This codes for CASSTQGALSGANV. The full CDR3 protein is CASSTQGALSGANVLFF.

Incomplete CDR3 DNA: TGTGCCAGCAGCTTAGCCTCCGGTCCTGGTTCC. It yields the protein CASSLASGPGS. The full CDR3 protein reads CASSLASGPGSYTF. The V call is TRBV7-2, the J call TRBJ1-2; D remains unclear. The sequenced fragment ends 3 residues before the CDR3 boundary, so the rest is inferred from the germline J gene. The CDR3 has 14 residues. Per germline, CDR1 SGHTA and CDR2 FQGNSA.

CDR3 bases read: TGTGCCAGTAAGGCCAGACTACCAGCTAACTATGGC. It translates to CASKARLPANYG. The entire CDR3 sequence reads CASKARLPANYGYTF. This sequence joins TRBV19 and TRBJ1-2; D is unclear. The sequenced fragment ends 3 residues before the CDR3 boundary, so the rest is inferred from the germline J gene. Looked up from germline, CDR1 is LNHDA and CDR2 is SQIVND (reference sequence). The CDR3 spans 15 residues. The V end lost 7 bases, the J end lost 0 bases, and 15 bases lay between the germline ends.

As concerns this clone: The read ends 3 residues before the CDR3 terminus; that terminus is restored from the germline J gene. The V call is TRBV19, the J call TRBJ1-2; D remains unclear. CDR3 length: 14 residues. Germline V gene data show CDR1 as LNHDA and CDR2 as SQIVND (reference sequence). CDR3 DNA, as far as it was read: TGTGCCAGTAGCCAGACTAGCGGATACTACGAC. Its protein is CASSQTSGYYD. The full-length CDR3 reads as CASSQTSGYYDYTF.

The CDR3 loop is CASSPPPGQGYYEQYF. Incomplete CDR3 DNA: TGTGCCAGCTCACCGCCCCCGGGACAGGGGTACTACGAG. V gene TRBV18 combines with J gene TRBJ2-7; 10 bases fit TRBD1. The read gets to within 3 residues of the CDR3 end, and the germline J gene fills in the rest. CDR3 length equals 16 residues. After removal of 3 bases from V and 3 bases from J, the junction contained 8 bases not matched to a gene. The germline CDR1 and CDR2 sequences are KGHSH and LQKENI.

Details on this clone: The CDR3 extends 3 residues past the end of the read, so its final part is completed from the germline J gene. The chain is built from TRBV19 and TRBJ1-1; D not certain. The CDR3 is made up of 14 amino acids. CDR1 is LNHDA, CDR2 SQIVND, per germline (reference sequence). CDR3 residues: CASSIASPQQEAFF. The covered CDR3 bases are TGTGCCAGTAGTATTGCATCCCCCCAACAAGAA.

Points on this clone: Coverage ceases 3 residues before the CDR3 finishes, and the germline J gene fills in the end. The V gene is TRBV14, the J gene TRBJ1-6; D may be TRBD1 (5 bases). Germline CDR1 is SGHDN and CDR2 is FVKESK. CDR3 length: 16 amino acids. Trimming removed 2 bases at V and 3 bases at J, with 11 bases between. The sequenced part of the CDR3 DNA is TGTGCCAGCAGCCAAAGGAGGGGCCTCTATAATTCACCC. The encoded protein is CASSQRRGLYNSP. The CDR3 reads in full as CASSQRRGLYNSPLHF.

To note about this clone: The read stops 3 residues short of the end of the CDR3; the missing end is completed from the germline J gene. The chain is built from TRBV12-3 or TRBV12-4 and TRBJ2-1; 10 bases agree with TRBD1. The CDR3 is 14 residues long. The trim removed 3 bases at V and 8 bases at J, leaving 4 bases unmatched. CDR3 sequence: CASSFGTGVHEQFF. CDR3 bases read: TGTGCCAGCAGTTTTGGGACAGGGGTCCATGAG.

Points on this clone: The DNA ends 3 residues before the CDR3 does, and the rest of the CDR3 is filled in from the germline J gene. The chain links TRBV20-1 to TRBJ2-3; D might be TRBD2 (5 bases). CDR1 and CDR2 from the germline V gene are DFQATT and SNEGSKA (reference sequence). The CDR3 contains 13 residues. The CDR3 sequence: CSAILKADQPQYF. The sequenced part of the CDR3 DNA is TGCAGTGCTATTCTGAAAGCGGACCAGCCG.

The sequenced part of the CDR3 DNA is TGTGCCAGCAGTTACGGGACTAGCGGGGGGGATGAG. Protein product: CASSYGTSGGDE. The complete CDR3 reads CASSYGTSGGDEQFF. The V call is TRBV6-2 or TRBV6-3, the J call TRBJ2-1, with TRBD2 identical over 16 bases. The DNA ends 3 residues before the CDR3 does, and the rest of the CDR3 is filled in from the germline J gene. Losses at the gene ends were 2 bases for V and 8 bases for J; bases not matched to a gene: 0. This CDR3 has 15 amino acids. From germline, CDR1 is MNHEY and CDR2 SVGEGT.

As concerns this clone: Coverage ceases 3 residues before the CDR3 finishes, and the germline J gene fills in the end. The chain has TRBV19 and TRBJ1-2; possibly TRBD1 for D (5 bases). CDR1 LNHDA and CDR2 SQIVND come from the germline V gene (reference sequence). Trimming removed 7 bases from V and 4 bases from J, with 22 bases in between. The CDR3 spans 16 residues. CDR3 DNA, as far as it was read: TGTGCCAGTATAGGCGCGGGGGAGGGTTTTTCCTATGGC. Residues: CASIGAGEGFSYG. The complete CDR3 sequence is CASIGAGEGFSYGYTF. The complete variable domain, with remaining parts taken from reference TRBV19 and TRBJ1-2, reads DGGITQSPKYLFRKEGQNVTLSCEQNLNHDAMYWYRQDPGQGLRLIYYSQIVNDFQKGDIAEGYSVSREKKESFPLTVTSAQKNPTAFYLCASIGAGEGFSYGYTFGSGTRLTVV.

With respect to this clone: The read terminates 3 residues ahead of where the CDR3 ends, so the germline J gene completes it. This sequence joins TRBV19 and TRBJ2-4; D may match TRBD1 or TRBD2 (5 bases each). Germline V gene lookup returns CDR1 LNHDA and CDR2 SQIVND (reference sequence). CDR3 size: 15 residues. CDR3 in amino acids: CASSIKGRRNYGQYF. The sequenced CDR3 bases are TGTGCCAGTAGTATAAAGGGGAGAAGGAACTATGGT. Full variable domain (outside the CDR3, taken from reference TRBV19 and TRBJ2-4): DGGITQSPKYLFRKEGQNVTLSCEQNLNHDAMYWYRQDPGQGLRLIYYSQIVNDFQKGDIAEGYSVSREKKESFPLTVTSAQKNPTAFYLCASSIKGRRNYGQYFGAGTRLSVL.

A word on this clone: The germline gene is not matched at one end of the junction; a read error may be the cause. The read halts 3 residues ahead of the CDR3 end, with the missing end drawn from the germline J gene. This rearrangement joins TRBV11-1 to TRBJ1-1; 10 bases are a match to TRBD1. This CDR3 comprises 14 residues. Germline V gene lookup returns CDR1 SGHAT and CDR2 FQDESV (reference sequence). The chain's CDR3 is CASSPRDRGPDAFF. The part of the CDR3 DNA that was read is TGTGCCAGCAGCCCACGGGACAGGGGACCTGAC. Full variable domain (rest looked up from reference TRBV11-1 and TRBJ1-1): EAEVAQSPRYKITEKSQAVAFWCDPISGHATLYWYRQILGQGPELLVQFQDESVVDDSQLPKDRFSAERLKGVDSTLKIQPAELGDSAMYLCASSPRDRGPDAFFGQGTRLTVV.

As regards this clone: The read stops 3 residues short of the end of the CDR3; the missing end is completed from the germline J gene. V gene TRBV7-8 combines with J gene TRBJ1-1, with D tentatively TRBD1 (5 bases). Germline V gene lookup returns CDR1 SGHVS and CDR2 FQNEAQ. The V end lost 5 bases, the J end lost 5 bases, and 15 bases lay between the germline ends. The CDR3 length is 14 residues. The DNA read from the CDR3 is TGTGCCAGCAGCCGAGGACTGCGGGGGACTGAA. This sequence encodes CASSRGLRGTE. The full CDR3 protein is CASSRGLRGTEAFF.

About this clone itself: The sequence runs out 3 residues before the end of the CDR3; the remainder is reconstructed from the germline J gene. This CDR3 is also generated by other DNA sequences in the sample. This sequence joins TRBV7-2 and TRBJ1-3, with 8 bases that match TRBD1. The CDR3 runs 15 residues. With V trimmed by 6 bases and J by 3 bases, 7 bases remained unmatched. The germline V gene has CDR1 SGHTA and CDR2 FQGNSA. The sequenced part of the CDR3 DNA is TGTGCCAGCAGATCTCAGGGGGCGGGTGGAAACACC. This codes for CASRSQGAGGNT. The whole CDR3 is CASRSQGAGGNTIYF.

Comments on this clone: The read gets to within 3 residues of the CDR3 end, and the germline J gene fills in the rest. This chain links TRBV12-3 or TRBV12-4 with TRBJ1-2; 7 bases agree with TRBD1. Losses at the gene ends were 6 bases for V and 4 bases for J; bases not matched to a gene: 5. CDR3 length: 13 residues. Here the CDR3 reads CASSRSGGYGYTF. CDR3 DNA, as far as it was read: TGTGCCAGCAGCCGATCAGGGGGCTATGGC.

With respect to this clone: The read ends 3 residues shy of where the CDR3 ends; the end is completed using the germline J gene. J is TRBJ1-4 and V is TRBV2, with 7 nucleotides matching TRBD1. Germline-derived CDR1 and CDR2 are SNHLY and FYNNEI. The CDR3 is made up of 14 amino acids. CDR3 in amino acids: CASTLRQGNSPLFF. CDR3 DNA, as far as it was read: TGTGCCAGCACCCTCCGACAGGGAAATTCACCA.

With regard to this clone: A read error may account for a junction end that differs from germline. The read falls 3 residues short of the CDR3 end, and the missing part is taken from the germline J gene. The chain carries TRBV5-4 and TRBJ2-7; 9 nucleotides align to TRBD1. Germline V CDR1 and CDR2: SGHNT, YYREEE (reference sequence). The CDR3 spans 14 residues. The covered CDR3 bases are TGTGACAGCAGCTTACAGGGGGCTCCCTACGAG. Its translation is CDSSLQGAPYE. The whole CDR3 region reads CDSSLQGAPYEQYF.

Incomplete CDR3 DNA: TGTGCCATCAGTGCCTTGGTTGAGAGCGCCTTCTCCTACAATGAG. Protein sequence: CAISALVESAFSYNE. The whole CDR3 region reads CAISALVESAFSYNEQFF. The V and J genes are TRBV10-3 and TRBJ2-1; no reliable D call. The sequenced fragment ends 3 residues before the CDR3 boundary, so the rest is inferred from the germline J gene. CDR3 size: 18 residues. V dropped 4 bases and J dropped 0 bases, with 19 bases sitting between them. Germline assignment: CDR1 ENHRY and CDR2 SYGVKD.

With regard to this clone: The sequenced fragment ends 3 residues before the CDR3 boundary, so the rest is inferred from the germline J gene. The V gene is TRBV4-1, the J gene TRBJ2-7; 7 nucleotides agree with TRBD1. Losses at the gene ends were 0 bases for V and 2 bases for J; bases not matched to a gene: 7. The germline V gene has CDR1 MGHRA and CDR2 YSYEKL. This CDR3 has 16 amino acids. CDR3 protein: CASSQDWGTVAYEQYF. The CDR3 DNA, read in part, is TGCGCCAGCAGCCAAGATTGGGGGACAGTTGCCTACGAG.

Comment on this clone: The CDR3 is cut off 3 residues early in the read; its end comes from the germline J gene. The chain couples TRBV6-1 to TRBJ2-2, with 7 bases aligning to TRBD1. V gave up 1 base and J gave up 10 bases; unmatched junction bases: 6. The CDR3 sequence is 14 residues long. Per the germline V gene, CDR1 is MNHNS and CDR2 is SASEGT. The CDR3 sequence is CASSEGQGREELFF. The sequenced CDR3 bases are TGTGCCAGCAGTGAAGGACAGGGTCGGGAGGAG.

As to this clone: The CDR3 extends 3 residues past the end of the read, so its final part is completed from the germline J gene. The chain carries TRBV18 and TRBJ2-3; 9 bases align to TRBD2. The CDR3 consists of 21 residues. The germline V gene encodes CDR1 KGHSH and CDR2 LQKENI. The J segment lost 8 bases and the V segment lost 3 bases, leaving 27 bases of the junction unmatched. The CDR3: CASSPPVRVAGEHSQSSTQYF. Partial CDR3 DNA: TGTGCCAGCTCACCCCCGGTGAGGGTAGCGGGGGAGCACTCCCAAAGTAGTACG. The full variable domain, rest sourced from reference TRBV18 and TRBJ2-3, is NAGVMQNPRHLVRRRGQEARLRCSPMKGHSHVYWYRQLPEEGLKFMVYLQKENIIDESGMPKERFSAEFPKEGPSILRIQQVVRGDSAAYFCASSPPVRVAGEHSQSSTQYFGPGTRLTVL.

A word on this clone: The CDR3 end falls 3 residues outside the read, so it is completed with the germline J gene. V is TRBV29-1 and J is TRBJ2-3, with a possible D match to TRBD2 (5 bases). Germline CDR1 is SQVTM and CDR2 is ANQGSEA. This CDR3 is built from 13 residues. CDR3 residues: CSVVPGVQETQYF. Incomplete CDR3 DNA: TGCAGCGTAGTCCCCGGGGTACAAGAGACG.

For this clone: The CDR3 end lies 3 residues beyond the end of the read and is filled in from the germline J gene. V usage is TRBV5-3 and J usage is TRBJ2-1, with 8 positions matching TRBD1. TRBV5-3 is an open reading frame, and its role is uncertain. There are 16 residues in the CDR3. V lost 0 bases, J lost 3 bases, and 5 bases stayed unmatched. The CDR3 reads CARSLVRDRLYNEQFF. The DNA read from the CDR3 is TGTGCCAGAAGCTTGGTTAGGGACAGGCTCTACAATGAG.

This clone counts as medium-sized (0.01 to 0.1%) by frequency. Coverage ceases 3 residues before the CDR3 finishes, and the germline J gene fills in the end. The chain is built from TRBV2 and TRBJ2-5; 9 bases line up with TRBD2. Losses at the gene ends were 11 bases for V and 2 bases for J; bases not matched to a gene: 9. CDR1 and CDR2 from the germline V gene are SNHLY and FYNNEI. The CDR3 runs to 14 residues. The CDR3 region is CASASSGGQETQYF. The CDR3 bases that were read are TGTGCCTCCGCTAGTAGCGGGGGTCAAGAGACC.

Comments on this clone: The CDR3 is cut off 3 residues early in the read; its end comes from the germline J gene. The J gene is TRBJ2-3, the V gene TRBV20-1; 9 bases agree with TRBD2. The CDR3 is made up of 16 amino acids. Germline CDR1 and CDR2: DFQATT and SNEGSKA (reference sequence). J lost 2 bases, V lost 4 bases, and 10 bases had no gene match. CDR3 sequence: CSAIGTSLVFTDTQYF. CDR3 DNA, as far as it was read: TGCAGTGCTATTGGGACTAGCTTAGTTTTCACAGATACG.

With regard to this clone: Read sequence stops 3 residues before the CDR3 end, and the germline J gene provides the missing end. The chain links TRBV7-3 to TRBJ1-4, with TRBD1 matching 12 bases. The CDR3 runs to 17 residues. Looked up from germline, CDR1 is SGHTA and CDR2 is FQGTGA. Incomplete CDR3 DNA: TGTGCCAGCAGCCGGGGACAGGGGGCTTCAGGGGCCAACGTA. Amino acid sequence: CASSRGQGASGANV. The whole CDR3 sequence is CASSRGQGASGANVLFF.

Concerning this clone: The read gets to within 3 residues of the CDR3 end, and the germline J gene fills in the rest. This chain joins TRBV5-6 and TRBJ1-4, with 9 bases matching TRBD1. The CDR3 length is 15 residues. The V gene end was trimmed by 6 bases and the J gene end by 7 bases; junction bases not matched to a gene: 10. Germline CDR1 is SGHDT and CDR2 is YYEEEE. CDR3 DNA, as far as it was read: TGTGCCAGCACCCCGCGGACAGGGGCGGGTGAAAAA. This translates into CASTPRTGAGEK. In full, the CDR3 is CASTPRTGAGEKLFF.

About this clone itself: The missing CDR3 end, 3 residues past where the read stops, is filled in from the germline J gene. The V gene is TRBV19, the J gene TRBJ1-3, with a weak D call TRBD1 (5 bases). With 3 bases removed from V and 0 bases from J, the gap between germline ends came to 12 bases. Germline V gene lookup returns CDR1 LNHDA and CDR2 SQIVND (reference sequence). The CDR3 has 16 amino acids. The DNA read from the CDR3 is TGTGCCAGTAGTATGCGCGGCGGGGGCTCTGGAAACACC. Residues: CASSMRGGGSGNT. From start to end, the CDR3 is CASSMRGGGSGNTIYF.